Listed below are T cell receptor beta chains from one sample, sequenced in a study of T cell changes during pregnancy in multiple sclerosis. TCRdb keeps only in-frame clones here, not all; method: immunoSEQ multiplex PCR. The table has under 35,000 clones, under 90% seen once. This specimen consisted of CD8+ T cells from peripheral blood mononuclear cells, obtained after pregnancy. These receptors came from a female donor with multiple sclerosis, enrolled in a pregnancy study. The CDR3 runs from the conserved cysteine through the conserved F or W. D genes are given only for firm matches.

v_call d_call cdr3_length cdr3_aa
TRBV4-2 - 17 CASSQDGKGLVNTEAFF
TRBV6-5 TRBD1 16 CASSYLPRGLNEKLFF
TRBV28 - 12 CASTAYNSPLHF
TRBV23-1 - 12 CASSQSRGEAFF
TRBV19 - 14 CASSIDGYNYGYTF
TRBV5-5 TRBD1 13 CASVPGGAYGYTF
TRBV6-5 TRBD1 14 CASSETGGNQPQHF
TRBV7-8 TRBD1 15 CASSLAGTGNQPQHF
TRBV6-5 - 14 CASSSRTLPTEAFF
TRBV27 TRBD1 14 CATGQTGGQPPLHF
TRBV27 TRBD1 15 CASRPTGGPSYEQYF
TRBV14 - 13 CASSPGPSNEQFF
TRBV10-3 - 13 CAISELGEDEQYF
TRBV19 - 16 CASTWDFSLMNTEAFF
TRBV2 - 15 CASSLTSGFQNIQYF
TRBV9 - 13 CASSPGKNYGYTF
TRBV4-3 TRBD1 13 CASSTDRGQEAFF
TRBV6-5 TRBD1 14 CASSPIWGQGAYTF
TRBV7-9 - 13 CASSPGGNTEAFF
TRBV4-1 - 15 CASSQDAGEGETQYF
TRBV4-3 - 15 CASSQTFGGYNEQFF
TRBV10-3 TRBD1 14 CAISGPGTGSEQFF
TRBV5-1 - 13 CASSYTPDSGAFF
TRBV12-5 TRBD1 15 CASGSPFDRGETQYF
TRBV9 - 13 CASSVGANTEAFF
TRBV19 TRBD1 16 CASSRDREYSNQPQHF
TRBV5-4 - 15 CASSLDGGYNQPQHF
TRBV15 - 14 CATSRETETGELFF
TRBV10-3 - 14 CAISDVELTGELFF
TRBV6-1 - 15 CASSEFDSMNTEAFF
TRBV6-5 - 13 CASSYSELYEQYF
TRBV28 TRBD1 13 CASSTGGDTEAFF